Below, 8 T cell receptor beta chains from the same sample are listed, as sequenced in a study of T cells after yellow fever vaccination. TCRdb re-called the 5' RACE reads with MiXCR, one entry per CDR3 protein. The table has 400,000 to 450,000 distinct CDR3 sequences, 18% seen once. The sample here was PBMCs, taken before the yellow fever booster vaccination. These receptors were taken from a man younger than 30 who received the YFV17D yellow fever vaccine.

The rearrangement uses TRBV12-2 and TRBJ1-2; no check of the table's D call, TRBD1, against the DNA was made. TRBV12-2 is flagged as a pseudogene. This CDR3 is 13 amino acids long. The CDR3 is CARLGGVNPGYTF. Written as DNA, the CDR3 is TGTGCAAGGCTTGGGGGGGTGAACCCTGGCTACACCTTC.

The CDR3 is CASSESGRVINYGYTF. The CDR3 nucleotides read TGCGCCAGCAGTGAGTCGGGAAGGGTAATCAACTATGGCTACACCTTC. V gene TRBV10-2 combines with J gene TRBJ1-2; D unclear. Trimming removed 0 bases from V and 2 bases from J, with 13 bases in between. Germline V gene sequence: CDR1 WSHSY, CDR2 SAAADI. The CDR3 totals 16 residues.

The chain has TRBV19 and TRBJ1-5; 7 bases align to TRBD1. The CDR3 runs to 13 residues. Germline assignment: CDR1 LNHDA and CDR2 SQIVND (reference sequence). V lost 6 bases, J lost 7 bases, and 6 bases stayed unmatched. In DNA, the CDR3 is TGTGCCAGTAGCACAGGGGCACAGCAGCCCCAGCATTTT. Protein sequence: CASSTGAQQPQHF. The full variable domain, in which reference TRBV19 and TRBJ1-5 provide the parts outside the CDR3, is DGGITQSPKYLFRKEGQNVTLSCEQNLNHDAMYWYRQDPGQGLRLIYYSQIVNDFQKGDIAEGYSVSREKKESFPLTVTSAQKNPTAFYLCASSTGAQQPQHFGDGTRLSIL.

V gene TRBV7-9 combines with J gene TRBJ2-3; D possibly corresponds to TRBD2 (6 bases). Germline V gene lookup returns CDR1 SEHNR and CDR2 FQNEAQ (reference sequence). Trimming shortened V by 5 bases and J by 2 bases, and 17 bases separated the two germline ends. The CDR3 covers 16 residues. As DNA, the CDR3 is TGTGCCAGCAGCGAACCGGGACTGCAAGCCACAGATACGCAGTATTTT. Translated: CASSEPGLQATDTQYF.

The genes are TRBV12-3 or TRBV12-4 and TRBJ1-5; 7 bases align to TRBD1. CDR3 size: 15 residues. With V trimmed by 1 base and J by 4 bases, 4 bases remained unmatched. The CDR3 DNA reads as TGTGCCAGCAGTTTAGGTGGGACAGATAATCAGCCCCAGCATTTT. It encodes CASSLGGTDNQPQHF.

This clonotype has a handful of counts. CDR3 protein: CASSQPDRIHQETQYF. The CDR3, as DNA: TGTGCCAGCAGCCAACCGGACAGGATTCACCAAGAGACCCAGTACTTC. The chain is built from TRBV3-1 and TRBJ2-5; 7 bases are a match to TRBD1. Losses at the gene ends were 2 bases for V and 0 bases for J; bases not matched to a gene: 6. Germline lookup yields CDR1 LGHDT and CDR2 YNNKEL (reference sequence). The CDR3 is 16 amino acids.

This clonotype was observed many times. The gene calls are TRBV11-2 and TRBJ1-2; tentatively, D is TRBD1 (5 bases). Per germline, CDR1 SGHAT and CDR2 FQNNGV. The CDR3 totals 15 residues. V was clipped by 4 bases and J by 2 bases, with 14 bases between them. This chain's CDR3 is CASSSADSDNYGYTF. The DNA of the CDR3 is TGTGCCAGCAGCTCGGCCGACAGTGACAACTATGGCTACACCTTC.

The chain combines TRBV5-6 with TRBJ1-2, with D uncertain. CDR1 and CDR2 (germline): SGHDT, YYEEEE. Between the trimmed V and J ends, which lost 3 bases and 6 bases, there was a span of 18 bases. This CDR3 contains 15 residues. The CDR3 DNA follows: TGTGCCAGCAGCTCCCCCCCCGGCAGGCGGGATGGCTACACCTTC. Protein: CASSSPPGRRDGYTF. The full variable domain, in which reference TRBV5-6 and TRBJ1-2 provide the parts outside the CDR3, is DAGVTQSPTHLIKTRGQQVTLRCSPKSGHDTVSWYQQALGQGPQFIFQYYEEEERQRGNFPDRFSGHQFPNYSSELNVNALLLGDSALYLCASSSPPGRRDGYTFGSGTRLTVV.